The clone carrying this TCR beta chain showed up just a few times. Original handling: Quantification of nucleated cells was approximated via reference gene primer amplification. Sequencing was performed with immunoSEQ multiplex PCR; in TCRdb, only in-frame clones are kept and a portion is missing. The DNA gave D and trimming, while V, J and clone size come from that table. The sample lists 200,000 to 250,000 clones; about nine tenths were seen once. The data derive from a study of blood T cell repertoires in COVID-19. Study overall: Samples taken during acute and convalescent COVID-19 were collected in the United States, Italy and Spain. T cells, B-cell-depleted T cells, or PBMCs provided the cDNA or gDNA that served as material.

After removal of 0 bases from V and 9 bases from J, the junction contained 1 base not matched to a gene. Germline V CDR1 and CDR2: MNHEY, SMNVEV (reference sequence). The CDR3 spans 13 residues. The rearrangement links TRBV27 to TRBJ2-1; 8 nucleotides align to TRBD2. The clonotype was recovered from a man aged 55 to 69 who had recovered from COVID-19. Sequenced sample: peripheral blood. For the CDR3, the DNA is TGTGCCAGCAGTTTATCCGGGACTAGTGAGCAGTTCTTC. Protein sequence: CASSLSGTSEQFF.